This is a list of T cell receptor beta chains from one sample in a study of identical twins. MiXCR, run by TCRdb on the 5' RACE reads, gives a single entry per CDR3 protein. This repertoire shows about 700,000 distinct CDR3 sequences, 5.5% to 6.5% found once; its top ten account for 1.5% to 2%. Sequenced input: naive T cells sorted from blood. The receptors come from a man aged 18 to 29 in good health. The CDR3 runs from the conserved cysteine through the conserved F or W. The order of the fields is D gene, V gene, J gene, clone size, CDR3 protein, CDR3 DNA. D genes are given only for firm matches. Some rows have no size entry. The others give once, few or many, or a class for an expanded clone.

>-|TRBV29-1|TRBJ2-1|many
CSVEEGQPFEQFF
TGCAGCGTTGAAGAAGGGCAGCCTTTCGAGCAGTTCTTC
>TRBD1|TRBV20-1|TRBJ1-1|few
CSASGTGPKGDTEAFF
TGCAGTGCTTCCGGGACAGGTCCGAAAGGGGACACTGAAGCTTTCTTT
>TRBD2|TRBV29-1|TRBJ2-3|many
CSALGGSKTDTQYF
TGCAGCGCACTCGGCGGGAGTAAGACAGATACGCAGTATTTT
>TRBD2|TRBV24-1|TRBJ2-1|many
CATSDSGLAGANEQFF
TGTGCCACCAGTGATTCTGGACTAGCGGGAGCCAATGAGCAGTTCTTC
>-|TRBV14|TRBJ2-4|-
CASSQRGYPAKNIQYF
TGTGCCAGCAGCCAACGGGGGTATCCAGCCAAAAACATTCAGTACTTC
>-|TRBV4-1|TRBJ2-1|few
CASSQGTGPSSYNEQFF
TGCGCCAGCAGCCAAGGGACTGGCCCGAGCTCCTACAATGAGCAGTTCTTC
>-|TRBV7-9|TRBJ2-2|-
CASSPPYENTGELFF
TGTGCCAGCAGCCCTCCCTACGAGAACACCGGGGAGCTGTTTTTT
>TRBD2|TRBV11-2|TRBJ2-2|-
CASSLDLRELNTGELFF
TGTGCCAGCAGCTTAGATCTGCGGGAGCTAAACACCGGGGAGCTGTTTTTT
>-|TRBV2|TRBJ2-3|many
CASSEEAYTDTQYF
TGTGCCAGCAGTGAAGAGGCCTACACAGATACGCAGTATTTT
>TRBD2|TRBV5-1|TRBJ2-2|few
CASSYGRRTGPPGELFF
TGCGCCAGCAGTTACGGGAGGAGGACTGGGCCACCCGGGGAGCTGTTTTTT
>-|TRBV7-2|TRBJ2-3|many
CASSLDGFTDTQYF
TGTGCCAGCAGCTTAGATGGTTTTACAGATACGCAGTATTTT
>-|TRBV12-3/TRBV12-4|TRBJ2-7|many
CASSFSLAPVSEQYF
TGTGCCAGCAGTTTTTCCCTTGCCCCGGTGTCGGAGCAGTACTTC
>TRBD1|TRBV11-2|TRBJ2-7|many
CASTDRGYEQYF
TGTGCCAGCACCGACAGGGGCTACGAGCAGTACTTC
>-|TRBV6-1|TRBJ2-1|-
CASGGGGSSYNEQFF
TGTGCCAGCGGGGGAGGGGGAAGCTCCTACAATGAGCAGTTCTTC
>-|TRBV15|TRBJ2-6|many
CATSRDLRLSGANVLTF
TGTGCCACCAGCAGAGATCTTAGACTATCTGGGGCCAACGTCCTGACTTTC
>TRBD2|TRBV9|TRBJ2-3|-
CASSALTSGSTDTQYF
TGTGCCAGCAGCGCTCTAACTAGCGGGAGCACAGATACGCAGTATTTT
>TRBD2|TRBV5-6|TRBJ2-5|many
CASSTESGRGETQYF
TGTGCCAGCAGCACCGAGAGCGGGAGGGGAGAGACCCAGTACTTC
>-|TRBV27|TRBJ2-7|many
CASSPGHQSSYEQYF
TGTGCCAGCAGCCCAGGTCACCAGAGCTCCTACGAGCAGTACTTC
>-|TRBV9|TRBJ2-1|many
CASSVSGGSSGEQFF
TGTGCCAGCAGCGTCTCCGGGGGTTCATCAGGTGAGCAGTTCTTC
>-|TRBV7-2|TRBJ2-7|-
CASSSPPTGRAYEQYF
TGTGCCAGCAGCTCTCCTCCCACTGGGCGGGCCTACGAGCAGTACTTC
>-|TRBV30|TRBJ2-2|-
CAWLTRGNTGELFF
TGTGCCTGGTTGACTAGAGGCAACACCGGGGAGCTGTTTTTT
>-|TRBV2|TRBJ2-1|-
CASSMGGSYNEQFF
TGTGCCAGCAGTATGGGCGGCTCCTACAATGAGCAGTTCTTC
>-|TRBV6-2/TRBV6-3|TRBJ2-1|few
CASTPADGLQDEQFF
TGTGCCAGCACCCCAGCGGACGGTCTCCAGGATGAGCAGTTCTTC
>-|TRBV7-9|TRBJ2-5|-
CASSLDWTPIQETQYF
TGTGCCAGCAGCTTAGATTGGACGCCCATCCAAGAGACCCAGTACTTC
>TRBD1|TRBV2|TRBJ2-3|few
CASSEGQGRSDTQYF
TGTGCCAGCAGTGAAGGACAGGGTCGGTCAGATACGCAGTATTTT
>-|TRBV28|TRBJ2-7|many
CASSSRNTGNTYEQYF
TGTGCCAGCAGTTCCCGTAACACAGGGAACACCTACGAGCAGTACTTC
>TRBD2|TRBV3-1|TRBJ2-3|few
CASRRLAGEEDTQYF
TGTGCCAGCAGGCGACTAGCGGGAGAAGAGGATACGCAGTATTTT
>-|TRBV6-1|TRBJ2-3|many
CASSQGGITDTQYF
TGTGCCAGCAGCCAGGGGGGGATCACAGATACGCAGTATTTT